This paragraph reports one T cell receptor beta chain. Reverse transcription of extracted RNA yielded cDNA, which provided the sequencing template. Generated by immunoSEQ multiplex PCR, the TCRdb table keeps only in-frame clones and is missing some. This table holds about 190,000 clones, about 60% found once. The sample is drawn from a study of CD8+ T cells in alopecia areata. Overall study: Treated patients were given oral tofacitinib, which was dosed at 5 to 10 mg twice daily.

The CDR3 spans 16 residues. The germline gives CDR1 SNHLY, CDR2 FYNNEI. The V and J ends lost 6 bases and 5 bases, in that order; junction bases with no gene match: 14. The receptor was isolated from a human donor with alopecia areata. The chain combines TRBV2 with TRBJ2-5; TRBD2 matches at 8 bases. The sample in question was CD4+ T cells sorted from blood, obtained at week 0. CDR3 amino acids: CASSVRPGGPSETQYF. CDR3 DNA sequence: TGTGCCAGCAGCGTGAGACCGGGGGGGCCGTCCGAGACCCAGTACTTC.